This T cell receptor beta chain was recovered during a study of blood T cell repertoires in COVID-19. Overall study context: Material from acute and convalescent COVID-19 was sourced from the United States, Italy and Spain.

This clone was recorded a few times. TCRdb's table, derived via immunoSEQ multiplex PCR, lists solely in-frame clones and lacks some. Of about 41,000 clones in the sample, approximately 82% were seen once. This CDR3 comprises 15 residues. Germline V gives CDR1 MGHRA, CDR2 YSYEKL. Trimming stripped 0 bases from V and 2 bases from J, with 7 bases between. The TCR sequence derives from an elderly woman with active or convalescent COVID-19. The sample was peripheral blood. The rearrangement links TRBV4-1 to TRBJ1-4; D call uncertain. The CDR3 is CASSQDSGTNEKLFF. The CDR3 nucleotides read TGCGCCAGCAGCCAAGATTCCGGGACTAATGAAAAACTGTTTTTT.